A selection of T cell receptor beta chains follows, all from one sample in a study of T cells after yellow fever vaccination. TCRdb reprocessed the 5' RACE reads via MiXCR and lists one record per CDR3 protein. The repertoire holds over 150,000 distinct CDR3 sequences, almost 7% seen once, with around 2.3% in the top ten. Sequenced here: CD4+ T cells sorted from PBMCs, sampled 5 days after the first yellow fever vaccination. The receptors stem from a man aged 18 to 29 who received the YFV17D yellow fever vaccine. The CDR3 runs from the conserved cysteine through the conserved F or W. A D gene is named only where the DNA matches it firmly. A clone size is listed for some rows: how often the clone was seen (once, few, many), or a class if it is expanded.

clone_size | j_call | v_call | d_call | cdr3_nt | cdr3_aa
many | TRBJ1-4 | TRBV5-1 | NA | TGCGCCAGCAGCTTGGGCGGGGGACCAACTAATGAAAAACTGTTTTTT | CASSLGGGPTNEKLFF
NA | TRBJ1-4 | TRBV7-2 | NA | TGTGCCAGCAGCTTAGATCGGGCAACTAATGAAAAACTGTTTTTT | CASSLDRATNEKLFF
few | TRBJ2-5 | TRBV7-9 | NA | TGTGCCAGCAGCCTCGTAGCCCTCGGAGGGGGCGCACAGACCCAGTACTTC | CASSLVALGGGAQTQYF
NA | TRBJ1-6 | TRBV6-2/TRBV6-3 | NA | TGTGCCAGCAGCCGACTTGGTTCAGGACGTGCTAGTTCACCCCTCCACTTT | CASSRLGSGRASSPLHF
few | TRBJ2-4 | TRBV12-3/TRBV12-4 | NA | TGTGCCAGCAGACTTATTAACATTCAGTACTTC | CASRLINIQYF
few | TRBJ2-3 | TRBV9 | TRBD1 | TGTGCCAGCAGCTCTAGGACAGGGTCAGATACGCAGTATTTT | CASSSRTGSDTQYF
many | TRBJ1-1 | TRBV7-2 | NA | TGTGCCAGCAGCTCGCAGGGTGGGGACACTGAAGCTTTCTTT | CASSSQGGDTEAFF
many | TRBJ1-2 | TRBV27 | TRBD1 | TGTGCCAGCAGTTGGGGACAGGGAGAGTTATATGGCTACACCTTC | CASSWGQGELYGYTF
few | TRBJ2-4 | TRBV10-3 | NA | TGTGCCATCAGTGAGTCGAGGGATTCGGGCAAAAACATTCAGTACTTC | CAISESRDSGKNIQYF
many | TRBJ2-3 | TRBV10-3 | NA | TGTGCCATCAGTGACAGGGGGGGGGAAGGAGATACGCAGTATTTT | CAISDRGGEGDTQYF
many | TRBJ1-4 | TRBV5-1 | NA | TGCGCCAGCAGCTTGGCAATGTATGGGGGAGAACTGTTTTTT | CASSLAMYGGELFF
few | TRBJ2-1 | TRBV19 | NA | TGTGCCAGTAGTATTATCTTTGGCAGGTTGTCTTGGAATGAGCAGTTCTTC | CASSIIFGRLSWNEQFF
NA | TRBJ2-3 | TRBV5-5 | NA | TGTGCCAGGAGCCTCGGGGATACGCAGTATTTT | CARSLGDTQYF
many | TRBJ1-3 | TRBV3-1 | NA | TGTGCCAGCAGCCTTACCGCAGGAAACACCATATATTTT | CASSLTAGNTIYF
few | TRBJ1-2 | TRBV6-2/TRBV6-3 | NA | TGTGCCAGCAGGAGGGACCTAAACTATGGCTACACCTTC | CASRRDLNYGYTF
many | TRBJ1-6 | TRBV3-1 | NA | TGTGCCAGCAGCCAAGAACAATCACCCCTCCACTTT | CASSQEQSPLHF
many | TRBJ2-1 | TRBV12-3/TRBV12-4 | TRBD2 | TGTGCCAGCAGCCTGCCTAGCGGGGGCAATGAGCAGTTCTTC | CASSLPSGGNEQFF
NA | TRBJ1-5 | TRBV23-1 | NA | TGCGCCAGCAGTCAAGTGAGCGAAAGCAATCAGCCCCAGCATTTT | CASSQVSESNQPQHF
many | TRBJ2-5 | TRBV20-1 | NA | TGCAGTGTTAGCCTGTTCCAAGAGACCCAGTACTTC | CSVSLFQETQYF
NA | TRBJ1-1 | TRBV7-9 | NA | TGTGCCAGCAGCTTAGGGACCCAGGTAACGGAAGCTTTCTTT | CASSLGTQVTEAFF
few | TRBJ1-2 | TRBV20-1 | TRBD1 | TGCACCGCCTACGCCGGGACAGCCAACTATGGCTACACCTTC | CTAYAGTANYGYTF
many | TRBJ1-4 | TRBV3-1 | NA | TGTGCCAGCAGCCGAAGATGGGGCACCTCCGTTACTAATGAAAAACTGTTTTTT | CASSRRWGTSVTNEKLFF
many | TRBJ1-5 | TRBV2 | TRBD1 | TGTGCCAGCACCCAGGGACAGGACCTTTGGCCCCAGCATTTT | CASTQGQDLWPQHF
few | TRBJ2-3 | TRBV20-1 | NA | TGCGCCGCCTGGGCCTTTACCACAGATACGCAGTATTTT | CAAWAFTTDTQYF
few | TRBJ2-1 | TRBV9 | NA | TGTGCCAGCAGCCGACAGCAGAGCTCCTACAATGAGCAGTTCTTC | CASSRQQSSYNEQFF
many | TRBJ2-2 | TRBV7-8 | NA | TGTGCCAGCAGAGCATCAGGGGAGCTGTTTTTT | CASRASGELFF
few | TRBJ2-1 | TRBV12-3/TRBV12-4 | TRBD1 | TGTGCCAGCCGATCGGGGGGGACAGGGGAGTTTCGGGAGTTCTTC | CASRSGGTGEFREFF
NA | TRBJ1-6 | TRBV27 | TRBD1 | TGTGCCAGCAGTGCTGGGGGCAGGGGGTCCAATTCACCCCTCCACTTT | CASSAGGRGSNSPLHF
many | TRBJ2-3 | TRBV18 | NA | TGTGCCAGCTCATTGGCCGGGCCAATCACAGATACGCAGTATTTT | CASSLAGPITDTQYF